The clone carrying this T cell receptor (beta chain) was recorded many times. Its matching antigen is unknown. In germline, CDR1 is MDHEN, CDR2 SYDVKM. Losses at the gene ends were 7 bases for V and 2 bases for J; bases not matched to a gene: 5. The CDR3 length is 14 residues. For TCR beta, libraries came from iRepertoire HTBI primers and Arm-PCR of CDR3 regions. In the source study's methods: Across the samples, identification revealed some 64 TRBV and 12 to 15 TRBJ segments. MiXCR, run by TCRdb on the multiplex PCR reads, gives a single entry per CDR3 protein. What appears here as the V and J calls and clone size reflects TCRdb's work, not the paper's. The data show about 310,000 distinct CDR3 sequences, with about 20% seen just once and about 38% held by the top ten. The data derive from a study of regulatory T cells in long-lasting Graves disease. Whole-study results and caveats: Accuracy could have been hurt by small sample size. No thyroid tissue was studied; the work used peripheral blood only.

Time point here: newly diagnosed GD, antithyroid drugs for less than 3 months. PBMC-extracted RNA yielded the TCR library. The diagnosis of Graves' disease used American Thyroid Association guidelines. Sequenced here: peripheral blood mononuclear cells (PBMCs), sampled at new diagnosis, from a patient treated with antithyroid drugs. This receptor was obtained from a female donor with Graves disease. The chain combines TRBV28 with TRBJ1-2; 9 bases fit TRBD1. The CDR3 coding sequence is TGTGCCAGCACCTGGACAGGGGAAAACTATGGCTACACCTTC. The encoded protein is CASTWTGENYGYTF.